This T cell receptor beta chain was identified during a study of T cell responses to AZD1222 COVID-19 vaccine. In the study overall: Combined were second doses at about 4 or about 12 weeks.

V lost 4 bases to trimming and J lost 8 bases, with 11 bases between them. The CDR3 sequence is 12 residues long. CDR1 and CDR2 from the germline V gene are SNHLY and FYNNEI. Study-level findings and limits: Among spike-specific TCRs, nearly half reportedly target unmutated variant regions. In all cases, repertoires were sampled only after the peak T cell response. An increase in Spike-specific TCR breadth and depth was observed after two AZD1222 doses.

Generated by immunoSEQ multiplex PCR, the TCRdb table keeps only in-frame clones and is missing some. In the table there are 120,000 to 150,000 clones, more than 85% of which are singletons. Remarks on this clone: As yet, its antigen is unknown.

The sample was peripheral blood, taken on day 0 of AZD1222 vaccination. The V and J genes are TRBV2 and TRBJ1-1, with D maybe TRBD1 (6 bases). This clonotype was sampled from an adult in good health. CDR3 nucleotide sequence: TGTGCCAGCAGTGGGCGGGGGACAGAAGCTTTCTTT. It encodes CASSGRGTEAFF.